These 2 T cell receptor beta chains came from one sample sequenced in a study of T-cell memory formation after mild COVID-19. MiXCR, run by TCRdb on the 5' RACE reads, gives a single entry per CDR3 protein. The repertoire includes about 560,000 distinct CDR3 sequences, roughly 18% of them detected once, and approximately 12% sits in the top ten. Sequencing used PBMCs or a T cell subset sorted from them (not recorded which). These receptors all come from an adult woman who had mild COVID-19 (a few samples of this study predate the infection). Cell type and time point are not known.

This chain joins TRBV12-3 or TRBV12-4 and TRBJ2-1; TRBD2 aligns across 7 bases. With 5 bases clipped from V and 2 bases from J, the junction kept 12 bases outside the gene matches. The CDR3 is made up of 17 amino acids. The CDR3 DNA reads TGTGCCAGCAGTCCGATCCAGACTAGCAGGACCTACAATGAGCAGTTCTTC. Encoded protein: CASSPIQTSRTYNEQFF.

This chain joins TRBV5-1 and TRBJ1-1, with 8 bases aligning to TRBD1. J was trimmed by 1 base and V by 3 bases; bases with no gene match: 5. Germline V gene lookup returns CDR1 SGHRS and CDR2 YFSETQ. The CDR3 is 15 residues long. DNA for the CDR3: TGCGCCAGCAGCTATCGGACAGGGTCGAACACTGAAGCTTTCTTT. Its translation is CASSYRTGSNTEAFF.